The entry below describes one T cell receptor beta chain. Repertoires were generated with immunoSEQ multiplex PCR, while TCRdb's copy carries only in-frame clones and drops some. Of 85,000 to 110,000 clones in the sample, roughly 76% are singletons; the top ten hold about 12%. The junction had 16 bases not matched to a gene; V was cut back by 5 bases and J by 10 bases. The CDR3 sequence is 16 residues long. Germline CDR1 and CDR2: SEHNR and FQNEAQ (reference sequence). This entry comes from a study of glioma-infiltrating T cells after dendritic cell vaccination. The sample here was blood, taken before dendritic cell vaccination. This chain uses TRBV7-9 with TRBJ1-4; TRBD1 matches 7 bases. The TCR comes from a human donor with glioblastoma. The CDR3 bases are TGTGCCAGCAGCGCCCACGGGACAGCCCTCCTGGGAAAACTGTTTTTT. It is translated as CASSAHGTALLGKLFF.